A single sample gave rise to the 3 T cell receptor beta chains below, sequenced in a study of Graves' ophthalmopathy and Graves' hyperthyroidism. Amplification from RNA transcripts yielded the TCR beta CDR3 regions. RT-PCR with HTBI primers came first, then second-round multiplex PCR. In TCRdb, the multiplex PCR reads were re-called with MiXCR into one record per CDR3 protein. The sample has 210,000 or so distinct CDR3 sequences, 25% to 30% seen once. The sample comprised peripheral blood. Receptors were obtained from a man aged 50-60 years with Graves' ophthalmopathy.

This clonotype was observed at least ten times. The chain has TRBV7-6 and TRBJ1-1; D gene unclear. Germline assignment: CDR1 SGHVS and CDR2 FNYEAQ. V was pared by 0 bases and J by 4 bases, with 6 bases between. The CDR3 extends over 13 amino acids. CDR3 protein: CASSLAESTEAFF. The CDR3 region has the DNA TGTGCCAGCAGCTTAGCTGAGAGCACTGAAGCTTTCTTT.

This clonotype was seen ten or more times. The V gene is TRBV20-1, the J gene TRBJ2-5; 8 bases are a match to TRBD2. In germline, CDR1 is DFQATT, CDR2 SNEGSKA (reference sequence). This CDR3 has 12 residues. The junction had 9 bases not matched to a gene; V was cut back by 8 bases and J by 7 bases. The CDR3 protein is CSIGRGDWTQYF. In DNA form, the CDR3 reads TGCAGTATAGGGCGGGGGGATTGGACCCAGTACTTC.

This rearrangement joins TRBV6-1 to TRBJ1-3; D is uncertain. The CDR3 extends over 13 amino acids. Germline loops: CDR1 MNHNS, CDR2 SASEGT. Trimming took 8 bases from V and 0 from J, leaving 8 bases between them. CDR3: CASFSRSGNTIYF. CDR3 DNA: TGTGCCAGCTTTTCACGCTCTGGAAACACCATATATTTT.